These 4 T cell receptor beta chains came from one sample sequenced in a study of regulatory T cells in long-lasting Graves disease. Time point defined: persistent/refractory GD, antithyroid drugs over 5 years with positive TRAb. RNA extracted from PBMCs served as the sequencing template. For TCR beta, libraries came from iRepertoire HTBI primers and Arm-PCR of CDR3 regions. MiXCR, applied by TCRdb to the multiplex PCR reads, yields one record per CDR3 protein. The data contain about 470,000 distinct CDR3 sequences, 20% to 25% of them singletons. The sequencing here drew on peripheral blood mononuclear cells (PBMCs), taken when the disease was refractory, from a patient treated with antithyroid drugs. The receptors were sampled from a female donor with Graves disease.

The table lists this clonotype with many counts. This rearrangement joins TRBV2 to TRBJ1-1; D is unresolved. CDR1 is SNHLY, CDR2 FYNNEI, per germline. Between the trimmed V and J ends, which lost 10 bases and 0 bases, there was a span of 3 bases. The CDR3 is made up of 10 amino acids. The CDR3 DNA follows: TGTGCCACAATGAACACTGAAGCTTTCTTT. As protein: CATMNTEAFF.

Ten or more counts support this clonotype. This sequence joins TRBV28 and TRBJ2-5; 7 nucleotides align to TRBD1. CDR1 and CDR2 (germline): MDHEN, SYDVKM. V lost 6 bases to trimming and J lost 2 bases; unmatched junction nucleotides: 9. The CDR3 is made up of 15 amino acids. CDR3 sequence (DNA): TGTGCCAGCAGCCCCCCGCGACAGGGTCAAGAGACCCAGTACTTC. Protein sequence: CASSPPRQGQETQYF.

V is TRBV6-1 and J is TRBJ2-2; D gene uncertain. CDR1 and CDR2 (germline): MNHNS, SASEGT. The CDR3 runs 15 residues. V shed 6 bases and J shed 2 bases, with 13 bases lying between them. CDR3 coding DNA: TGTGCCAGCAGCCAGACACGATTAAACACCGGGGAGCTGTTTTTT. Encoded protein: CASSQTRLNTGELFF.

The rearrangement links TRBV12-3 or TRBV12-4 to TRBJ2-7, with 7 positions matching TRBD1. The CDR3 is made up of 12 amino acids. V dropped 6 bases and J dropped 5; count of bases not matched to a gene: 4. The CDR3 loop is CASRDTGDEQYF. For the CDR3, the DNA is TGTGCCAGCAGGGACACAGGGGACGAGCAGTACTTC.